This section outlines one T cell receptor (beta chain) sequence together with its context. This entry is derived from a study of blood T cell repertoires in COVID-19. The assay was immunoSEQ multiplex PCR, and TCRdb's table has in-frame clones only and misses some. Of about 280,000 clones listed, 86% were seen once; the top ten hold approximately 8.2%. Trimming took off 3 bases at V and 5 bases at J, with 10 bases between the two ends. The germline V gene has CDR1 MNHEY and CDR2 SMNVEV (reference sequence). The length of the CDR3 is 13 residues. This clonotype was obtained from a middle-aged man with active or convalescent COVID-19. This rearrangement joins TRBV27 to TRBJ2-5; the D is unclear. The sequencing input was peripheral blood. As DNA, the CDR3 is TGTGCCAGCAGTTTGTCCTTTTTGGAGACCCAGTACTTC. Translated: CASSLSFLETQYF.